This T cell receptor (beta chain) was found in a study of monozygotic twins with inflammatory bowel disease. One entry per CDR3 protein, without DNA, is what TCRdb gives after re-calling the 5' RACE reads. The sample totals fewer than 200,000 distinct CDR3 sequences. Per germline, CDR1 SGHTS and CDR2 YDEGEE. This CDR3 comprises 14 residues. What was sequenced was blood. The chain links TRBV5-8 to TRBJ1-6; the TCRdb call, TRBD1, lacks DNA for checking. This receptor was taken from a human donor with ulcerative colitis or Crohn's disease, or a healthy co-twin of an affected twin (not recorded which). CDR3 residues: CASSLPGYNSPLHF.